The 15 T cell receptor beta chains below all came from one sample that was sequenced in a study of cytomegalovirus exposure and HLA in healthy donors. Researchers ran the PCR with 60 Vbeta and 13 Jbeta primers. Libraries were prepared by immunoSEQ multiplex PCR; TCRdb keeps only in-frame clonotypes and omits some of them. The data show approximately 160,000 clones, 77% seen once. Specimen: PBMCs. These receptors all come from a woman aged 30 to 39 in good health and CMV-seronegative.

The chain couples TRBV4-1 to TRBJ2-5; 7 bases agree with TRBD2. V lost 3 bases and J lost 5; bases outside the gene matches: 15. The CDR3 runs to 17 residues. In germline, CDR1 is MGHRA, CDR2 YSYEKL. The CDR3 reads CASSHGTRLADGETQYF. The CDR3 coding sequence is TGCGCCAGCAGCCATGGAACCCGACTAGCCGACGGGGAGACCCAGTACTTC.

By its share, this clone is medium-sized. V is TRBV29-1 and J is TRBJ1-1; maybe TRBD1 (6 bases). This CDR3 contains 12 residues. Germline assignment: CDR1 SQVTM and CDR2 ANQGSEA. V dropped 4 bases and J dropped 8 bases, with 14 bases sitting between them. Here the CDR3 reads CSVGEGQSEAFF. The CDR3 DNA reads as TGCAGCGTTGGAGAAGGACAGTCCGAAGCTTTCTTT.

This rearrangement joins TRBV19 to TRBJ1-2, with D tentatively TRBD1 (5 bases). The V and J ends lost 4 bases and 3 bases respectively, with 15 bases between them. The V gene's germline CDR1 is LNHDA and CDR2 SQIVND (reference sequence). The CDR3 length is 15 residues. The CDR3 reads CASSKKQERDYGYTF. DNA for the CDR3: TGTGCCAGTAGTAAAAAACAGGAGCGGGACTATGGCTACACCTTC. Filled out from reference TRBV19 and TRBJ1-2, the complete variable domain reads DGGITQSPKYLFRKEGQNVTLSCEQNLNHDAMYWYRQDPGQGLRLIYYSQIVNDFQKGDIAEGYSVSREKKESFPLTVTSAQKNPTAFYLCASSKKQERDYGYTFGSGTRLTVV.

The chain joins TRBV7-6 to TRBJ2-5; 9 bases align to TRBD2. The V and J ends lost 7 bases and 1 base, in that order; junction bases with no gene match: 10. The CDR3 covers 16 residues. The germline V gene has CDR1 SGHVS and CDR2 FNYEAQ. CDR3 region: CASTMEVSGGQETQYF. The DNA of the CDR3 is TGTGCCAGCACCATGGAAGTTAGCGGGGGCCAAGAGACCCAGTACTTC. Supplemented by reference TRBV7-6 and TRBJ2-5, the full variable domain reads GAGVSQSPRYKVTKRGQDVALRCDPISGHVSLYWYRQALGQGPEFLTYFNYEAQQDKSGLPNDRFSAERPEGSISTLTIQRTEQRDSAMYRCASTMEVSGGQETQYFGPGTRLLVL.

The V gene is TRBV5-1, the J gene TRBJ2-3, with 8 bases that match TRBD2. The CDR3 loop spans 16 amino acids. Germline V gene sequence: CDR1 SGHRS, CDR2 YFSETQ. Losses at the gene ends were 1 base for V and 1 base for J; bases not matched to a gene: 5. Here the CDR3 reads CASSLSTSGGTDTQYF. The CDR3 nucleotides are TGCGCCAGCAGCTTGAGTACTAGCGGTGGCACAGATACGCAGTATTTT.

Remarks on this clone: This specimen includes other DNA sequences encoding the same CDR3. The CDR3 nucleotides are TGTGCCAGCAGTCCGGGGACAGGGGGCTACGAGCAGTACTTC. This codes for CASSPGTGGYEQYF. J is TRBJ2-7 and V is TRBV27; TRBD1 aligns across 11 bases. Germline values: CDR1 MNHEY, CDR2 SMNVEV (reference sequence). The CDR3 totals 14 residues. V shed 5 bases, J shed 3 bases, and the junction held 3 bases outside the gene matches.

On this clone: The CDR3 does not end in the conserved phenylalanine or tryptophan, so this is likely a read error. The chain uses TRBV28 and TRBJ1-2; D is undetermined. Per germline, CDR1 MDHEN and CDR2 SYDVKM. Trimming cost V 6 bases and J 5 bases, with 16 bases left between them. The CDR3 spans 14 residues. The CDR3 is CASSPKARIYGYTL. Written as DNA, the CDR3 is TGTGCCAGCAGCCCAAAGGCCAGGATATATGGCTACACCCTC.

The chain is built from TRBV4-2 and TRBJ1-1, with 7 bases aligning to TRBD1. This CDR3 region has 16 residues. Germline V gene lookup returns CDR1 LGHNA and CDR2 YNFKEQ. The V and J ends lost 3 bases and 0 bases, in that order; junction bases with no gene match: 7. Written as DNA, the CDR3 is TGTGCCAGCAGCCAGCGGGACAGTAATATGAACACTGAAGCTTTCTTT. Protein: CASSQRDSNMNTEAFF.

V gene TRBV7-9 combines with J gene TRBJ2-1, with D possibly being TRBD1 (5 bases). The germline gives CDR1 SEHNR, CDR2 FQNEAQ (reference sequence). Trimming took 4 bases from V and 9 from J, leaving 7 bases between them. This CDR3 spans 11 amino acids. In nucleotides, the CDR3 is TGTGCCAGCAGCTCAGGGTTTGAGCAGTTCTTC. Protein sequence: CASSSGFEQFF.

Notes on this clone: A read error may produce the germline difference seen at one junction end. J is TRBJ1-3 and V is TRBV13, with TRBD1 identical over 8 bases. This CDR3 is built from 15 residues. The germline V gene has CDR1 PRHDT and CDR2 FYEKMQ (reference sequence). The DNA of the CDR3 is TGTGCCAGCAGCCGGGACAGGCTCTCTGGAAACGCCATATATTTT. This codes for CASSRDRLSGNAIYF.

The J gene is TRBJ1-1, the V gene TRBV7-8; D is unclear. Germline assignment: CDR1 SGHVS and CDR2 FQNEAQ. Trimming stripped 1 base from V and 1 base from J, with 4 bases between. This CDR3 has 13 amino acids. CDR3 coding DNA: TGTGCCAGCAGCTTAGGACAGAACACTGAAGCTTTCTTT. Its translation is CASSLGQNTEAFF.

This clone was counted only a few times. The CDR3 region has the DNA TGCGCCAGCAGTGAGTCGTTGGGGGGGGGCACAGATACGCAGTATTTT. This translates into CASSESLGGGTDTQYF. The chain recombines TRBV10-2 with TRBJ2-3, with 7 bases lining up with TRBD2. Germline CDR1 reads WSHSY; CDR2 reads SAAADI. The CDR3 is made up of 16 amino acids. Unmatched junction bases numbered 4, after V lost 0 bases and J lost 1 base.

This clone was seen a few times. The chain links TRBV27 to TRBJ2-7; 10 positions match TRBD2. The CDR3 is 15 residues long. V dropped 4 bases and J dropped 2; count of bases not matched to a gene: 5. Germline CDR1 MNHEY, CDR2 SMNVEV (reference sequence). CDR3 bases: TGTGCCAGCAGTTCACAAGCGGGAGGGCCCTACGAGCAGTACTTC. It encodes CASSSQAGGPYEQYF.

The chain combines TRBV18 with TRBJ1-2; the match to TRBD1 covers 9 bases. The CDR3 sequence is 14 residues long. Losses at the gene ends were 6 bases for V and 4 bases for J; bases not matched to a gene: 6. Germline CDR1 is KGHSH and CDR2 is LQKENI. The DNA of the CDR3 is TGTGCCAGCTCCCTGGACAGGGGTGGCTATGGCTACACCTTC. Its protein is CASSLDRGGYGYTF.

This chain uses TRBV10-3 with TRBJ2-7; weak D call: TRBD2 (5 bases). Germline values: CDR1 ENHRY, CDR2 SYGVKD. CDR3 length: 11 residues. V gave up 2 bases and J gave up 7 bases, with 6 bases separating them. For the CDR3, the DNA is TGTGCCATCAGTGAGGGAGGTGAGCAGTACTTC. Amino acid sequence: CAISEGGEQYF.